This TCR beta chain is drawn from a study of T cells after yellow fever vaccination. From the 5' RACE reads, TCRdb called clonotypes with MiXCR, one entry per CDR3 protein. The sample shows roughly 340,000 distinct CDR3 sequences, more than 8.5% of them seen only once. The germline CDR1 and CDR2 sequences are SGHAT and FQNNGV. V lost 5 bases to trimming and J lost 1 base; unmatched junction nucleotides: 8. The CDR3 contains 15 residues. The J gene is TRBJ2-7, the V gene TRBV11-2, with 7 bases that match TRBD1. Sequenced material: PBMCs, taken on the day of the first yellow fever vaccination. This TCR came from a man between 18 and 29 years old who received the YFV17D yellow fever vaccine. The CDR3 DNA is TGTGCCAGCAGCGCCCGACAGGGAAGTTCCTACGAGCAGTACTTC. Its protein is CASSARQGSSYEQYF.